The next 19 T cell receptor beta chains were all read from a single sample in a study of cytomegalovirus exposure and HLA in healthy donors. The PCR was carried out with 60 Vbeta primers and 13 Jbeta primers. The assay was immunoSEQ multiplex PCR, and TCRdb's table has in-frame clones only and misses some. The sample yields 120,000 to 150,000 clones, 60% to 80% seen once. Sequences were obtained from PBMCs. The receptor source for this set is a middle-aged woman in good health and CMV-seropositive.

This rearrangement joins TRBV6-5 to TRBJ1-1, with D unresolved. The CDR3 has 13 residues. Germline loops: CDR1 MNHEY, CDR2 SVGAGI. Between the trimmed V and J ends, which lost 7 bases and 1 base, there was a span of 10 bases. The CDR3 DNA reads TGTGCCAGCAATACACACCCGAACACTGAAGCTTTCTTT. It translates to CASNTHPNTEAFF.

This clone occurred a few times. The chain is built from TRBV4-1 and TRBJ1-2, with D perhaps matching TRBD1 (6 bases). The germline V gene encodes CDR1 MGHRA and CDR2 YSYEKL. Trimming left V 2 bases short and J 4 bases short, with 14 bases between. The CDR3 totals 15 residues. The CDR3 loop reads CASSQLTGQPYGYTF. DNA of the CDR3: TGCGCCAGCAGCCAACTTACTGGACAGCCCTATGGCTACACCTTC.

CDR3 DNA sequence: TGTGCCAGTAGGCAAAGGGGCCGACAGGGAGAAGAGACCCAGTACTTC. Its protein is CASRQRGRQGEETQYF. The rearrangement joins TRBV19 to TRBJ2-5, with TRBD1 matching over 7 bases. V lost 6 bases and J lost 3; bases outside the gene matches: 13. From germline, CDR1 is LNHDA and CDR2 SQIVND (reference sequence). The length of the CDR3 is 16 residues.

This sequence joins TRBV7-7 and TRBJ2-2; 8 bases align to TRBD1. V shed 5 bases, J shed 5 bases, and the junction held 10 bases outside the gene matches. The CDR3 extends over 16 amino acids. Germline assignment: CDR1 SSHAT and CDR2 FNYEAQ (reference sequence). As DNA, the CDR3 is TGTGCCAGCAGCGCACTCACAGGGGGTCGGACCGGGGAGCTGTTTTTT. This codes for CASSALTGGRTGELFF.

The chain uses TRBV4-2 and TRBJ2-2, with a possible D match to TRBD2 (5 bases). The germline gives CDR1 LGHNA, CDR2 YNFKEQ. Deletions cut 0 bases from V and 0 bases from J, with 11 bases between. CDR3 length equals 17 residues. For the CDR3, the DNA is TGTGCCAGCAGCCAAGAGTGGCTAGCAGCGAACACCGGGGAGCTGTTTTTT. Translation: CASSQEWLAANTGELFF.

This chain links TRBV7-9 with TRBJ2-1, with TRBD2 matching over 8 bases. Germline V gene lookup returns CDR1 SEHNR and CDR2 FQNEAQ (reference sequence). Unmatched junction bases numbered 1, after V lost 1 base and J lost 2 bases. The CDR3 extends over 15 amino acids. CDR3 amino acids: CASSLGAGAYNEQFF. The CDR3 bases are TGTGCCAGCAGCTTAGGAGCGGGAGCCTACAATGAGCAGTTCTTC.

This chain uses TRBV5-4 with TRBJ2-5; 10 nucleotides agree with TRBD2. The V gene's germline CDR1 is SGHNT and CDR2 YYREEE (reference sequence). After removal of 6 bases from V and 7 bases from J, the junction contained 12 bases not matched to a gene. This CDR3 has 15 residues. CDR3 in DNA: TGTGCCAGCAAGGAGCGGGGGGGCGAGGAGGGGACCCAGTACTTC. This encodes CASKERGGEEGTQYF.

The rearrangement links TRBV27 to TRBJ2-1, with 10 nucleotides matching TRBD2. The CDR3 is 16 residues long. From germline, CDR1 is MNHEY and CDR2 SMNVEV (reference sequence). With V trimmed by 6 bases and J by 4 bases, 9 bases remained unmatched. The CDR3 region is CASSSGLAEIYNEQFF. CDR3 nucleotide sequence: TGTGCCAGCAGCTCCGGACTAGCGGAGATTTACAATGAGCAGTTCTTC.

The chain carries TRBV7-9 and TRBJ2-5, with 12 bases lining up with TRBD2. This CDR3 is built from 16 residues. V was clipped by 5 bases and J by 9 bases; unmatched bases: 13. In germline, CDR1 is SEHNR, CDR2 FQNEAQ (reference sequence). The CDR3 reads CASSPPGLAGPQAQYF. The CDR3 DNA sequence: TGTGCCAGCAGCCCCCCGGGACTAGCGGGCCCCCAGGCCCAGTACTTC.

J is TRBJ2-7 and V is TRBV6-1; 7 bases map to TRBD2. Per germline, CDR1 MNHNS and CDR2 SASEGT. The V and J ends lost 5 bases and 1 base, in that order; junction bases with no gene match: 2. The length of the CDR3 is 13 residues. The CDR3 here is CASSREVSYEQYF. The CDR3 bases are TGTGCCAGCAGTCGGGAGGTATCCTACGAGCAGTACTTC.

The rearrangement uses TRBV19 and TRBJ1-1; D gene uncertain. The CDR3 contains 15 residues. Trimming pared 3 bases from V and 4 bases from J, leaving 15 bases between. Germline V gives CDR1 LNHDA, CDR2 SQIVND (reference sequence). This CDR3 reads CASSIRTVRGTEAFF. The CDR3 DNA sequence: TGTGCCAGTAGTATTCGGACTGTTCGGGGCACTGAAGCTTTCTTT.

The CDR3 protein is CASSVRGSTSNTEAFF. Written as DNA, the CDR3 is TGTGCCAGCAGTGTCCGGGGAAGTACCTCGAACACTGAAGCTTTCTTT. V is TRBV2 and J is TRBJ1-1; D not resolved. Between the trimmed V and J ends, which lost 4 bases and 1 base, there was a span of 16 bases. This CDR3 is built from 16 residues. Germline lookup yields CDR1 SNHLY and CDR2 FYNNEI.

The chain employs TRBV2 and TRBJ2-5; D possibly corresponds to TRBD2 (6 bases). The CDR3 contains 14 residues. V was trimmed by 3 bases and J by 4 bases, leaving 12 bases between them. The germline V gene encodes CDR1 SNHLY and CDR2 FYNNEI. The CDR3 sequence: CASSERVGGETQYF. CDR3 bases: TGTGCCAGCAGTGAGAGGGTGGGAGGAGAGACCCAGTACTTC.

The chain employs TRBV2 and TRBJ2-1; 10 bases are shared with TRBD2. The germline V gene encodes CDR1 SNHLY and CDR2 FYNNEI. The CDR3 extends over 15 amino acids. With V trimmed by 8 bases and J by 8 bases, 12 bases remained unmatched. CDR3 loop: CASSTVAGGVDEQFF. The CDR3 nucleotides read TGTGCCAGCTCTACAGTAGCGGGGGGTGTCGATGAGCAGTTCTTC. The full variable domain, with the rest looked up from reference TRBV2 and TRBJ2-1, is EPEVTQTPSHQVTQMGQEVILRCVPISNHLYFYWYRQILGQKVEFLVSFYNNEISEKSEIFDDQFSVERPDGSNFTLKIRSTKLEDSAMYFCASSTVAGGVDEQFFGPGTRLTVL.

About this clone itself: The junction departs from the called germline gene at one end, perhaps through a read error. V and J are TRBV7-9 and TRBJ1-1, with 8 bases lining up with TRBD1. The CDR3 totals 15 residues. Germline lookup yields CDR1 SEHNR and CDR2 FQNEAQ (reference sequence). The CDR3 protein is CSSSRGQGGVTEAFF. CDR3 sequence (DNA): TGTTCCAGCAGCAGAGGACAGGGCGGAGTCACTGAAGCTTTCTTT.

The CDR3 nucleotides are TGTGCCATCAGTGAGGGGACAGAGAACAATGAGCAGTTCTTC. Translation gives CAISEGTENNEQFF. The V call is TRBV10-3, the J call TRBJ2-1; 7 bases fit TRBD1. The V gene's germline CDR1 is ENHRY and CDR2 SYGVKD. Trimming took 2 bases from V and 5 from J; bases not matched to a gene: 3. The CDR3 consists of 14 residues.

The J gene is TRBJ2-5, the V gene TRBV7-9; D not resolved. Trimming shortened V by 2 bases and J by 5 bases, and 12 bases separated the two germline ends. CDR1 and CDR2 (germline): SEHNR, FQNEAQ (reference sequence). The CDR3 has 14 residues. CDR3 in amino acids: CASSLSRPGETQYF. Written as DNA, the CDR3 is TGTGCCAGCAGCTTATCCCGCCCCGGGGAGACCCAGTACTTC.

Written as DNA, the CDR3 is TGCGCCAGCAGCCAAAACAGGGCAGGGAACACTGAAGCTTTCTTT. Translated, it gives CASSQNRAGNTEAFF. This chain connects TRBV5-1 to TRBJ1-1; tentative D call: TRBD1 (6 bases). CDR3 length equals 15 residues. Germline V CDR1 and CDR2: SGHRS, YFSETQ. Trimming left V 4 bases short and J 1 base short, with 14 bases between.

J is TRBJ1-6 and V is TRBV19; D ambiguous. The V and J ends lost 1 base and 11 bases respectively, with 15 bases between them. CDR1 and CDR2 from the germline V gene are LNHDA and SQIVND (reference sequence). This CDR3 region has 15 residues. DNA for the CDR3: TGTGCCAGTAGTATAGTTAGTGGTCTCTACCCACCCCTCCACTTT. This gives the protein CASSIVSGLYPPLHF.